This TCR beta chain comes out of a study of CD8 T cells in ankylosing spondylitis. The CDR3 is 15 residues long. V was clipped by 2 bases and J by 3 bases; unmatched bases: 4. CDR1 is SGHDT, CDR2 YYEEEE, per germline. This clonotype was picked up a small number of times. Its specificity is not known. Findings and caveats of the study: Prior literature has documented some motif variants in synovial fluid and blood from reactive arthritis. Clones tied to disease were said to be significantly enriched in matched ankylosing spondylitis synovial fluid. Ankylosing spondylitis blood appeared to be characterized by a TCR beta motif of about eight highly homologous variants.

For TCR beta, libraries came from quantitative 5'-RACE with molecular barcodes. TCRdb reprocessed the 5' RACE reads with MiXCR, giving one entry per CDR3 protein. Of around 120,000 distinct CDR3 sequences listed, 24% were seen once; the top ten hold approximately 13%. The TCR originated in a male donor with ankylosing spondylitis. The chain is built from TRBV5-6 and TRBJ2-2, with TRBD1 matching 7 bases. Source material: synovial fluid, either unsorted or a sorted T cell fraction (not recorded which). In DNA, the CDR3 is TGTGCCAGCAGCTTTACAGGGGCAGACACCGGGGAGCTGTTTTTT. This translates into CASSFTGADTGELFF.